This is a list of T cell receptor beta chains from one sample in a study of blood T cell repertoires in COVID-19. Repertoires were generated with immunoSEQ multiplex PCR, while TCRdb's copy carries only in-frame clones and drops some. The sample records 210,000 or so clones, around 81% being singletons. The sequenced sample was PBMCs or T cells enriched from blood (not recorded which). The receptors originated from a woman in her thirties or forties with acute COVID-19. CDR3s include the opening cysteine and the closing phenylalanine or tryptophan. A D gene is named only where the DNA matches it firmly. Clone sizes are given selectively: once, few, many, or a class where the clone is expanded.

>TRBD1|TRBJ1-6|few|TRBV7-9
CASSPRQGVDNSPLHF
TGTGCCAGCAGCCCCCGACAGGGCGTGGATAATTCACCCCTCCACTTT
>-|TRBJ1-6|-|TRBV9
CASSALGQRNSPLHF
TGTGCCAGCAGTGCCCTAGGACAGCGTAATTCACCCCTCCACTTT
>-|TRBJ1-2|once|TRBV5-1
CASSSAGANGYTF
TGCGCCAGCAGCTCCGCGGGGGCCAATGGCTACACCTTC
>-|TRBJ1-3|-|TRBV5-5
CASSSQAAVRNTIYF
TGTGCCAGCAGCTCACAGGCTGCTGTTAGAAACACCATATATTTT
>TRBD1|TRBJ2-5|-|TRBV7-2
CASSFGTGYQETQYF
TGTGCCAGCAGCTTCGGGACAGGGTATCAAGAGACCCAGTACTTC
>TRBD2|TRBJ2-2|-|TRBV27
CASKSTSGSTGELFF
TGTGCCAGCAAATCGACTAGCGGGAGTACCGGGGAGCTGTTTTTT
>-|TRBJ1-4|-|TRBV6-5
CASTKDRPNEKLFF
TGTGCCAGCACCAAGGACAGACCTAATGAAAAACTGTTTTTT
>-|TRBJ1-6|-|TRBV3-1/TRBV3-2
CASSQVNSPLHF
TGTGCCAGCAGCCAAGTAAATTCACCCCTCCACTTT
>TRBD1|TRBJ2-7|-|TRBV30
CAWVNRGPSYEQYF
TGTGCCTGGGTCAACAGGGGACCCTCCTACGAGCAGTACTTC
>-|TRBJ1-6|-|TRBV14
CASSQQGGSYNSPLHF
TGTGCCAGCAGCCAACAAGGGGGCTCCTATAATTCACCCCTCCACTTT
>TRBD1|TRBJ2-2|once|TRBV11-2
CASSQDRDTGELFF
TGTGCCAGCAGTCAGGACAGGGACACCGGGGAGCTGTTTTTT
>TRBD1|TRBJ2-7|-|TRBV24-1
CATSERDRGGLYEQYF
TGTGCCACCAGTGAAAGGGACAGGGGAGGACTTTACGAGCAGTACTTC
>-|TRBJ1-5|-|TRBV10-3
CAISEAGGSGNQPQHF
TGTGCCATCAGTGAGGCGGGGGGGTCGGGCAATCAGCCCCAGCATTTT
>TRBD2|TRBJ2-1|-|TRBV19
CASSIWREVGNEQFF
TGTGCCAGTAGTATTTGGCGGGAGGTCGGCAATGAGCAGTTCTTC
>-|TRBJ2-6|-|TRBV11-2
CASSSAGANVLTF
TGTGCCAGCAGCTCCGCTGGGGCCAACGTCCTGACTTTC
>-|TRBJ2-1|-|TRBV19
CASMGRRRDYNEQFF
TGTGCCAGTATGGGGCGGAGGAGGGACTACAATGAGCAGTTCTTC
>TRBD2|TRBJ2-3|-|TRBV24-1
CATRATSGGDTQYF
TGTGCCACCAGAGCGACTAGCGGGGGGGATACGCAGTATTTT
>TRBD1|TRBJ2-2|-|TRBV19
CASTQLGDRGGTGELFF
TGTGCCAGTACTCAATTAGGGGACAGGGGTGGCACCGGGGAGCTGTTTTTT
>-|TRBJ1-1|-|TRBV27
CASSLSRLNTEAFF
TGTGCCAGCAGTTTATCGCGTTTGAACACTGAAGCTTTCTTT
>-|TRBJ2-1|-|TRBV27
CASSLTVYHEQFF
TGTGCCAGCAGTTTAACTGTGTACCATGAGCAGTTCTTC
>-|TRBJ1-1|-|TRBV4-2
CASSSRAGGHTEAFF
TGTGCCAGCAGCTCCCGAGCGGGGGGCCACACTGAAGCTTTCTTT
>-|TRBJ1-1|-|TRBV2
CASSPTTEAFF
TGTGCCAGCAGTCCCACTACTGAAGCTTTCTTT
>-|TRBJ1-2|-|TRBV13
CASSPLADSPTYGYTF
TGTGCCAGCAGCCCTCTCGCCGACAGCCCCACCTATGGCTACACCTTC
>TRBD1|TRBJ1-2|-|TRBV2
CASSWTGEDGYTF
TGTGCCAGCAGTTGGACAGGGGAGGATGGCTACACCTTC
>TRBD1|TRBJ1-1|-|TRBV4-2
CASSQEGQGYTEAFF
TGTGCCAGCAGCCAGGAAGGACAGGGGTATACTGAAGCTTTCTTT
>TRBD1|TRBJ1-1|-|TRBV28
CASWTGNTEAFF
TGTGCCAGCTGGACAGGGAACACTGAAGCTTTCTTT
>TRBD1|TRBJ1-3|-|TRBV4-3
CASSDTGGGNTIYF
TGCGCCAGCAGCGACACAGGGGGGGGAAACACCATATATTTT
>-|TRBJ2-5|-|TRBV6-2/TRBV6-3
CASSYTQGRETQYF
TGTGCCAGCAGTTACACGCAGGGCCGGGAGACCCAGTACTTC
>-|TRBJ2-7|-|TRBV5-1
CASSKLTDNSYEQYF
TGCGCCAGCAGCAAGCTGACAGATAATTCCTACGAGCAGTACTTC
>TRBD1|TRBJ1-4|few|TRBV19
CASSILRGPNEKLFF
TGTGCCAGTAGTATTCTCAGGGGGCCTAATGAAAAACTGTTTTTT
>TRBD1|TRBJ1-2|-|TRBV28
CASSLTGGDHGYTF
TGTGCCAGCAGTTTGACAGGGGGCGATCATGGCTACACCTTC
>-|TRBJ1-2|-|TRBV5-4
CASSLTGTRGYTF
TGTGCCAGCAGTCTAACAGGGACAAGGGGCTACACCTTC
>TRBD1|TRBJ1-5|-|TRBV6-5
CASRQDRALNQPQHF
TGTGCCAGCAGACAAGACAGGGCGTTAAATCAGCCCCAGCATTTT
>-|TRBJ1-5|-|TRBV7-3
CASSLTRRDNCNQPQHF
TGTGCCAGCAGCTTAACTAGACGGGACAATTGCAATCAGCCCCAGCATTTT
>-|TRBJ1-2|-|TRBV19
CASQREGDGYTF
TGTGCCAGTCAACGGGAGGGGGACGGCTACACCTTC
>-|TRBJ2-7|-|TRBV7-8
CASSLTDGEQYF
TGTGCCAGCAGCCTTACAGACGGTGAGCAGTACTTC
>-|TRBJ1-1|-|TRBV11-2
CASSLDRVGGTEAFF
TGTGCCAGCAGCTTAGATCGGGTAGGTGGCACTGAAGCTTTCTTT
>-|TRBJ2-4|few|TRBV28
CASRDRYIQYF
TGTGCCAGCAGGGACAGATACATTCAGTACTTC
>-|TRBJ1-2|-|TRBV6-5
CASSYFSASYSYGYTF
TGTGCCAGCAGTTACTTCTCCGCCTCGTACTCCTATGGCTACACCTTC
>-|TRBJ1-4|once|TRBV5-8
CASSPTGFTNEKLFF
TGTGCCAGCAGCCCAACAGGTTTTACTAATGAAAAACTGTTTTTT
>-|TRBJ2-7|-|TRBV5-6
CASSQDPRNYRDEQYF
TGTGCCAGCAGCCAAGACCCCCGTAATTACAGGGACGAGCAGTACTTC
>-|TRBJ1-3|-|TRBV5-6
CASSLGPHGISGNTIYF
TGTGCCAGCAGCTTGGGCCCCCACGGGATCTCTGGAAACACCATATATTTT
>TRBD2|TRBJ2-5|-|TRBV9
CASSPTPGGTSNRETQYF
TGTGCCAGCAGCCCAACCCCCGGAGGGACTAGCAATCGAGAGACCCAGTACTTC
>-|TRBJ1-6|-|TRBV2
CASSDGAGVSPLHF
TGTGCCAGCAGTGACGGAGCAGGGGTGTCACCCCTCCACTTT
>-|TRBJ1-1|-|TRBV6-5
CASSNRKNTEAFF
TGTGCCAGCAGCAACAGAAAGAACACTGAAGCTTTCTTT
>TRBD2|TRBJ2-3|-|TRBV3-1/TRBV3-2
CASSQPAGRVDTQYF
TGTGCCAGCAGCCAACCAGCGGGAAGAGTAGATACGCAGTATTTT
>TRBD1|TRBJ1-2|-|TRBV6-1
CASSEKWDRGDYTF
TGTGCCAGCAGTGAGAAATGGGACAGGGGAGACTACACCTTC
>-|TRBJ1-5|few|TRBV5-5
CASSLAGRVVNQPQHF
TGTGCCAGCAGCTTGGCCGGCAGGGTGGTCAATCAGCCCCAGCATTTT
>-|TRBJ2-5|-|TRBV19
CASSTGQRETQYF
TGTGCCAGTAGTACCGGACAGAGAGAGACCCAGTACTTC
>TRBD1|TRBJ2-1|-|TRBV7-3
CASSSPGQGYSYNEQFF
TGTGCCAGCAGCTCTCCCGGACAGGGTTACTCCTACAATGAGCAGTTCTTC
>-|TRBJ2-7|-|TRBV29-1
CSVGETGNEQYF
TGCAGCGTTGGTGAAACAGGGAACGAGCAGTACTTC
>TRBD1|TRBJ1-1|many|TRBV5-3
CARSFYRGNTEAFF
TGTGCCAGAAGCTTTTACAGGGGGAACACTGAAGCTTTCTTT
>-|TRBJ2-3|once|TRBV7-9
CASPRGRITDTQYF
TGTGCCAGCCCGCGGGGACGGATCACAGATACGCAGTATTTT
>TRBD1|TRBJ2-1|-|TRBV7-3
CASSLTGTGMGNEQFF
TGTGCCAGCAGCTTAACCGGGACAGGGATGGGGAATGAGCAGTTCTTC
>-|TRBJ1-5|-|TRBV28
CASSFVVPGGNQPQHF
TGTGCCAGCAGTTTTGTGGTGCCGGGGGGCAATCAGCCCCAGCATTTT
>TRBD1|TRBJ1-5|few|TRBV7-2
CASSPLPGQPNQPQHF
TGTGCCAGCAGCCCACTGCCGGGACAGCCGAATCAGCCCCAGCATTTT
>TRBD1|TRBJ2-7|-|TRBV27
CASSSGQGIGQYF
TGTGCCAGCAGTTCCGGACAGGGGATTGGGCAGTACTTC